This entry is about one T cell receptor (beta chain). Sequencing was performed with immunoSEQ multiplex PCR; in TCRdb, only in-frame clones are kept and a portion is missing. The table has under 250,000 clones, around 82% seen once. This CDR3 region has 15 residues. CDR1 LGHNA and CDR2 YNFKEQ come from the germline V gene. V was pared by 2 bases and J by 8 bases, with 8 bases of the junction left unmatched. The entry originates in a study of blood T cell repertoires in COVID-19. Sequenced input: peripheral blood. The V and J genes are TRBV4-2 and TRBJ2-4; 8 positions agree with TRBD1. The TCR comes from a man in his forties with active or convalescent COVID-19. The CDR3 nucleotides are TGTGCCAGCAGCCAAAAGCGCGGGACAGGAGACATTCAGTACTTC. This gives the protein CASSQKRGTGDIQYF.